This T cell receptor (beta chain) was sequenced in a study of T cells in Graves' hyperthyroidism and ophthalmopathy. This clonotype was counted ten times or more. What it binds is not known. CDR1 is SNHLY, CDR2 FYNNEI, per germline. This CDR3 has 13 amino acids. The V end lost 6 bases, the J end lost 4 bases, and 12 bases lay between the germline ends. Amplification yielded TCR beta CDR3 regions, with RNA transcripts as the source. HTBI primers were the set used in a first-round RT-PCR of the TCR CDR3. TCRdb redid the calling of the multiplex PCR reads with MiXCR, one entry per CDR3 protein. Among roughly 380,000 distinct CDR3 sequences, approximately 13% were seen once, and the ten largest hold about a fifth. Overall study findings and caveats: Most expanded thyroid clonotypes above 0.001 recurred in blood.

Sequencing used blood. The source is a man younger than 45 with Graves' hyperthyroidism that later progressed to Graves' ophthalmopathy. The chain links TRBV2 to TRBJ1-2, with D unclear. CDR3 coding DNA: TGTGCCAGCAGACCTGGGGAGGGCTATGGCTACACCTTC. It specifies CASRPGEGYGYTF.